The 19 T cell receptor beta chains listed next were all sequenced from one sample in a study of sequential checkpoint blockade in melanoma. TCRdb's table, derived via immunoSEQ multiplex PCR, lists solely in-frame clones and lacks some. The sample lists some 12,000 clones, almost 80% occurring once. Treatment meaning: randomized to nivolumab then ipilimumab (arm A) or the reverse (arm B). The specimen comprised CD8+ T cells sorted from blood (inferred from file names), sampled from a patient given nivolumab and ipilimumab in sequence. The receptors were sampled from a human donor with melanoma.

The chain joins TRBV28 to TRBJ2-3, with 9 bases that match TRBD2. The CDR3 loop spans 16 amino acids. V lost 11 bases, J lost 2 bases, and 14 bases stayed unmatched. Per germline, CDR1 MDHEN and CDR2 SYDVKM. CDR3 nucleotides: TGTGCCCATTCGTCGTTTCTAGCGGGGCTCACAGATACGCAGTATTTT. Translating gives CAHSSFLAGLTDTQYF.

The rearrangement joins TRBV9 to TRBJ1-3, with a weak D call TRBD1 (6 bases). The germline V gene encodes CDR1 SGDLS and CDR2 YYNGEE. The CDR3 has 16 amino acids. The V gene lost 0 bases and the J gene lost 1 base, with 11 bases spanning the gap. The CDR3, as DNA: TGTGCCAGCAGCGTAGAGGGGGGGGGTTCTGGAAACACCATATATTTT. Its translation: CASSVEGGGSGNTIYF.

This clone was counted once. The genes are TRBV28 and TRBJ1-2, with 9 positions matching TRBD1. The CDR3 runs to 15 residues. With V trimmed by 5 bases and J by 1 base, 5 bases remained unmatched. Germline V CDR1 and CDR2: MDHEN, SYDVKM. CDR3: CASSPQGALNYGYTF. The CDR3, as DNA: TGTGCCAGCAGTCCACAGGGGGCGCTTAACTATGGCTACACCTTC.

The V gene is TRBV19, the J gene TRBJ2-7; TRBD1 matches at 8 bases. With V trimmed by 3 bases and J by 3 bases, 4 bases remained unmatched. CDR3 length: 14 amino acids. In germline, CDR1 is LNHDA, CDR2 SQIVND (reference sequence). In DNA form, the CDR3 reads TGTGCCAGTAGTATCGAGGACAGGGACTACGAGCAGTACTTC. Protein: CASSIEDRDYEQYF.

The gene calls are TRBV28 and TRBJ2-7; 10 bases agree with TRBD2. The CDR3 is 18 amino acids. The V and J ends lost 3 bases and 0 bases, in that order; junction bases with no gene match: 11. From germline, CDR1 is MDHEN and CDR2 SYDVKM. The CDR3 DNA reads TGTGCCAGCAGTTTGGGTCTAGCGGGAGCGCTCCCCTCCTACGAGCAGTACTTC. This gives the protein CASSLGLAGALPSYEQYF.

The chain couples TRBV9 to TRBJ2-7, with TRBD1 identical over 9 bases. Germline CDR1 SGDLS, CDR2 YYNGEE. The J segment lost 1 base and the V segment lost 3 bases, leaving 5 bases of the junction unmatched. The CDR3 loop spans 15 amino acids. The DNA for the CDR3 is TGTGCCAGCAGCGCCGGGACAGGGTTGTCCTACGAGCAGTACTTC. This translates into CASSAGTGLSYEQYF.

The CDR3 nucleotides are TGTGCCAGCAGTGTGGCAGGGGGTAATCAGCCCCAGCATTTT. Translation gives CASSVAGGNQPQHF. This sequence joins TRBV25-1 and TRBJ1-5; TRBD1 agrees at 7 bases. This CDR3 is 14 amino acids long. V lost 4 bases to trimming and J lost 4 bases; unmatched junction nucleotides: 4. CDR1 and CDR2 (germline): MGHDK, SYGVNS.

A few counts support this clone. The genes are TRBV4-1 and TRBJ2-7; D might be TRBD2 (6 bases). In germline, CDR1 is MGHRA, CDR2 YSYEKL. CDR3 length: 16 residues. Trimming stripped 4 bases from V and 0 bases from J, with 16 bases between. CDR3 DNA sequence: TGCGCCAGCAGCCCCGCGGGACTCCCGAGCTCCTACGAGCAGTACTTC. This gives the protein CASSPAGLPSSYEQYF.

This chain connects TRBV27 to TRBJ1-5; D gene ambiguous. The CDR3 has 14 amino acids. CDR1 MNHEY and CDR2 SMNVEV come from the germline V gene (reference sequence). V lost 8 bases, J lost 5 bases, and 16 bases lay in between. CDR3 DNA: TGTGCCAGCGGCCTACGGGGAATTGATCAGCCCCAGCATTTT. Protein sequence: CASGLRGIDQPQHF.

This rearrangement joins TRBV28 to TRBJ2-3, with 7 nucleotides matching TRBD1. The J segment lost 4 bases and the V segment lost 10 bases, leaving 17 bases of the junction unmatched. The CDR3 has 16 residues. CDR1 is MDHEN and CDR2 is SYDVKM in the germline V gene. The CDR3 coding sequence is TGTGCCACCAGCTCTCGACAGGGTAAATATCCAGATACGCAGTATTTT. It translates to CATSSRQGKYPDTQYF.

This clone is labeled medium-sized (0.01 to 0.1%). Other DNA sequences in this sample translate to the same CDR3. The chain joins TRBV6-4 to TRBJ2-1; TRBD2 matches at 10 bases. V lost 4 bases and J lost 0; bases outside the gene matches: 0. CDR1 and CDR2 from the germline V gene are MRHNA and SNTAGT. The CDR3 totals 15 residues. CDR3 amino acids: CASSGTSGSYNEQFF. The CDR3 region has the DNA TGTGCCAGCAGTGGGACTAGCGGCTCCTACAATGAGCAGTTCTTC.

The chain has TRBV19 and TRBJ2-3; 7 positions agree with TRBD1. The CDR3 loop spans 15 amino acids. Trimming cost V 5 bases and J 2 bases; bases outside gene matches: 7. Germline V lookup: CDR1 LNHDA, CDR2 SQIVND (reference sequence). The CDR3 sequence is CASSSRQGHTDTQYF. Written as DNA, the CDR3 is TGTGCCAGTAGTTCTCGACAGGGTCACACAGATACGCAGTATTTT.

This clone ranks as medium-sized. The V call is TRBV2, the J call TRBJ1-5; 9 bases line up with TRBD1. The V gene's germline CDR1 is SNHLY and CDR2 FYNNEI. The V segment lost 5 bases and the J segment 7 bases; nucleotides outside the gene matches: 9. The CDR3 spans 15 residues. CDR3 bases: TGTGCCAGCAGTCCACAGGGGGCCAGGTACCAGCCCCAGCATTTT. Translating it yields CASSPQGARYQPQHF. The entire variable domain, with the rest obtained from reference TRBV2 and TRBJ1-5, is as follows: EPEVTQTPSHQVTQMGQEVILRCVPISNHLYFYWYRQILGQKVEFLVSFYNNEISEKSEIFDDQFSVERPDGSNFTLKIRSTKLEDSAMYFCASSPQGARYQPQHFGDGTRLSIL.

This clone showed up just once. The chain combines TRBV5-6 with TRBJ2-7; maybe TRBD1 (6 bases). V was cut by 3 bases and J by 5 bases, with 9 bases left in between. The CDR3 has 12 residues. Germline CDR1 and CDR2: SGHDT and YYEEEE. The CDR3 nucleotides are TGTGCCAGCAGCTGGGGACAAGACGAGCAGTACTTC. It codes for CASSWGQDEQYF.

By sample share, this clone is medium-sized. V is TRBV5-1 and J is TRBJ2-7; possibly TRBD1 for D (6 bases). V gave up 3 bases and J gave up 6 bases, with 16 bases separating them. Germline assignment: CDR1 SGHRS and CDR2 YFSETQ. The CDR3 extends over 14 amino acids. CDR3 nucleotides: TGCGCCAGCAGCTGGAAATGGACAGACACCGAGCAGTACTTC. Residues: CASSWKWTDTEQYF. The full variable domain, in which reference TRBV5-1 and TRBJ2-7 provide the parts outside the CDR3, is KAGVTQTPRYLIKTRGQQVTLSCSPISGHRSVSWYQQTPGQGLQFLFEYFSETQRNKGNFPGRFSGRQFSNSRSEMNVSTLELGDSALYLCASSWKWTDTEQYFGPGTRLTVT.

The chain joins TRBV5-8 to TRBJ2-7; maybe TRBD2 (6 bases). The ends were cut back, 3 bases at V and 0 bases at J, with 16 bases in the middle. The germline V gene encodes CDR1 SGHTS and CDR2 YDEGEE. The CDR3 has 16 residues. This CDR3 reads CASSWIGTSYSYEQYF. The CDR3, as DNA: TGTGCCAGCAGCTGGATTGGGACTTCATACTCCTACGAGCAGTACTTC.

The chain combines TRBV21-1 with TRBJ1-2; the D segment call TRBD1 is taken from the table without a DNA check. TRBV21-1 is a listed pseudogene. This CDR3 is 15 amino acids long. The CDR3 DNA reads as TGTGCCAGCAGCACCAGACAGGAGCCTAACTATGGCTACACCTTC. Translating it yields CASSTRQEPNYGYTF.

V is TRBV4-3 and J is TRBJ2-2; TRBD1 might be the D (5 bases). This CDR3 has 16 amino acids. Between the trimmed V and J ends, which lost 2 bases and 3 bases, there was a span of 13 bases. Germline CDR1 LGHNA, CDR2 YSLEER. The CDR3 sequence: CASSQKPRAHTGELFF. DNA of the CDR3: TGCGCCAGCAGCCAAAAGCCCAGGGCGCACACCGGGGAGCTGTTTTTT.

CDR3 amino acids: CASSSTSGVNYEQYF. The CDR3 nucleotides read TGTGCCAGCAGTTCGACTAGCGGGGTGAACTACGAGCAGTACTTC. The rearrangement uses TRBV27 and TRBJ2-5; TRBD2 matches 11 bases. The J call may be incorrect, as the DNA end agrees better with TRBJ2-7. CDR3 length equals 15 residues. The V gene's germline CDR1 is MNHEY and CDR2 SMNVEV (reference sequence).